This T cell receptor (beta chain) was identified in a study of early T cells in non-severe SARS-CoV-2 infection. TCRdb reanalysed the 5' RACE reads using MiXCR and keeps one entry per CDR3 protein. The sample has about 64,000 distinct CDR3 sequences, 10% to 15% seen once; the top ten hold 1.3% to 1.5%. This CDR3 contains 16 residues. Germline CDR1 SGDLS, CDR2 YYNGEE. Trimming took 2 bases from V and 2 from J; bases not matched to a gene: 6. There are many counts of this clonotype. The receptor comes from an adult who was a healthcare worker with PCR-confirmed SARS-CoV-2 infection or an uninfected control (not recorded which). This chain joins TRBV9 and TRBJ2-1; TRBD2 agrees at 8 bases. The sample was whole blood, taken at baseline. The CDR3 spells CASSVETSGAYNEQFF. CDR3 bases: TGTGCCAGCAGCGTCGAAACTAGCGGTGCCTACAATGAGCAGTTCTTC.